The present TCR beta chain was sequenced within a study of PD-1 blockade in classical Hodgkin lymphoma (dated by TCRdb to 2018 to 2020). Context from the whole study: To define a peripheral blood immune signature of response to PD-1 blockade in classical Hodgkin lymphoma, the study combined TCR beta sequencing with CyTOF. What the study reported, not specific to this receptor: Baseline TCR diversity was reported to be lower in newly diagnosed patients than in healthy donors, and even lower in relapsed/refractory patients. The study was limited to a single clinical trial cohort, and causes of repertoire differences, possibly disease activity or prior therapy, remained undefined.

Worth noting for this clone: What antigen it recognizes has not been identified. Per-nucleotide qualities are absent, and no much larger clonotype sits a single base away.

The Qiagen DNeasy kit was used to extract genomic DNA both from unsorted PBMCs and from the negatively selected CD4+ and CD8+ fractions. Using primers that anneal to V and J segments, immunoSEQ multiplex PCR amplified the TCR beta CDR3 regions. A synthetic immune receptor repertoire was used to minimize amplification bias, and remaining bias was computationally removed after sequencing. The paper's processing steps were these. Repertoire diversity was quantified as the Shannon entropy index using custom Python scripts. Unsorted, CD4+ and CD8+ repertoires were analyzed separately, except for combined analyses in which CD4+ and CD8+ sequences were merged in silico. TCRdb took over this immuneACCESS table, retaining in-frame rearrangements with V and J assigned. Such tables are incomplete; in checked studies, under half of the missing clones stem from an unresolved V gene, and the remainder is unexplained. That table gives V, J and clone size, and the DNA gave D and trimming. This sample lists around 17,000 clones; 75% to 95% were detected once. Around 7% of the sample is held by the ten biggest clonotypes.

In the paper's terms, the time point label means: newly diagnosed, previously untreated cHL patient sample. As a comparison group for the relapsed/refractory trial patients, PBMCs from patients with newly diagnosed, previously untreated classical Hodgkin lymphoma were sequenced. Peripheral blood was collected in 8 mL Vacutainer Cell Preparation Tubes, from which PBMCs were isolated by centrifugation and then cryopreserved. Sequencing input: peripheral blood mononuclear cells (PBMCs). The TCR originated in a human donor with classical Hodgkin lymphoma.

This receptor carries the CDR3 CASSLILETQYF. The DNA is TGTGCCAGCAGCTTAATTCTCGAGACCCAGTACTTC. The chain is assembled from TRBV7-9 and TRBJ2-5, with the D segment identity uncertain. V is pared back by 2 bases and J by 5 bases, with 6 bases lying between the germline termini. CDR1 SEHNR and CDR2 FQNEAQ were looked up in the germline V gene (reference sequence). The CDR3 contains 12 residues, cysteine and phenylalanine counted. The sequence is cut down to CDR3 DNA, 36 bases in frame from base 1.